Following are 20 T cell receptor beta chains from one sample sequenced in a study of Graves' ophthalmopathy and Graves' hyperthyroidism (dated by TCRdb to 2017 to 2018). The sequencer listed for this sample is Illumina HiSeq 2000. For repertoire sequencing, TCR beta CDR3 regions were amplified from RNA transcripts. HTBI primers and the Qiagen OneStep RT-PCR kit were used in a first-round RT-PCR, which was followed by a second-round multiplex PCR, size selection and purification. TCRdb trimmed public reads at Q25 via fastp, called clones via MiXCR and kept in-frame beta chains. Every entry covers one CDR3 protein and lists the most common genes and DNA from its rows. The sample yields about 160,000 distinct CDR3 sequences; roughly two fifths were counted once. Over 7% of the sample lies in the top ten. Sequenced: peripheral blood. The receptors here all came from a man aged 25-45 years with Graves' ophthalmopathy. Donor details come from another sample of the same person, matched by shared clones.

This clonotype was seen ten or more times. V and J are TRBV12-3 or TRBV12-4 and TRBJ1-1; D gene unclear. The V and J ends lost 11 bases and 1 base respectively, with 8 bases between them. The CDR3 consists of 11 residues. In DNA, the CDR3 is TGTGCCCCCGGACCGAACACTGAAGCTTTCTTT. Its translation: CAPGPNTEAFF.

V usage is TRBV6-1 and J usage is TRBJ1-3; 7 nucleotides agree with TRBD1. J gave up 0 bases and V 10 bases, and 6 bases lay outside the gene matches. The germline V gene has CDR1 MNHNS and CDR2 SASEGT. The length of the CDR3 is 14 residues. This CDR3 is CATKRTGSGNTIYF. The CDR3 DNA sequence: TGTGCCACCAAACGGACAGGCTCTGGAAACACCATATATTTT.

In this sample, this clonotype turned up many times. The chain has TRBV29-1 and TRBJ2-7, with D tentatively TRBD1 (6 bases). The CDR3 spans 13 residues. Trimming took off 4 bases at V and 5 bases at J, with 15 bases between the two ends. The germline V gene encodes CDR1 SQVTM and CDR2 ANQGSEA. The CDR3, as DNA: TGCAGCGTTGCCCAGGGGCCTCGGAACGAGCAGTACTTC. Translating gives CSVAQGPRNEQYF.

As for this clonotype: The junction departs from germline at one end; a sequencing error may be responsible. This chain's CDR3 is CSVEMPGEGETQYF. CDR3 nucleotide sequence: TGTAGCGTTGAAATGCCGGGGGAGGGTGAGACCCAGTACTTC. This chain joins TRBV29-1 and TRBJ2-5; 7 bases match TRBD2. CDR3 length: 14 amino acids. The germline V gene encodes CDR1 SQVTM and CDR2 ANQGSEA.

This clonotype was observed at least ten times. V and J are TRBV11-2 and TRBJ2-5; 10 positions match TRBD2. Trimming took 2 bases from V and 5 from J; bases not matched to a gene: 8. The CDR3 consists of 16 residues. Germline V CDR1 and CDR2: SGHAT, FQNNGV. CDR3: CASSLLLAGSGETQYF. DNA for the CDR3: TGTGCCAGCAGCTTATTACTAGCGGGATCGGGGGAGACCCAGTACTTC.

This clonotype came up many times. A junction end diverges from the germline sequence, so it may reflect a read error. Here the CDR3 reads CASSFDRGYEQYF. The DNA for the CDR3 is TGCGCCAGCAGCTTTGACAGGGGCTACGAGCAGTACTTC. V is TRBV12-3 or TRBV12-4 and J is TRBJ2-7, with 8 positions matching TRBD1. CDR3 size: 13 residues.

The V call is TRBV6-1, the J call TRBJ2-5; TRBD1 aligns across 9 bases. With 1 base clipped from V and 3 bases from J, the junction kept 18 bases outside the gene matches. This CDR3 has 20 amino acids. CDR1 and CDR2 from the germline V gene are MNHNS and SASEGT. The CDR3, as DNA: TGTGCCAGCAGTGAAGGGACGGCCATCTTTAGACAGGGGGACAAAGAGACCCAGTACTTC. Translation gives CASSEGTAIFRQGDKETQYF.

This clonotype came up many times. The genes are TRBV6-2 or TRBV6-3 and TRBJ2-5, with D perhaps TRBD1 (5 bases). This CDR3 has 14 residues. Trimming took 3 bases from V and 5 from J, leaving 13 bases between them. Per germline, CDR1 MNHEY and CDR2 SVGEGT. The CDR3 DNA reads TGTGCCAGCAGTTATATGCAGGGCGACGAGACCCAGTACTTC. This codes for CASSYMQGDETQYF.

This clonotype has at least ten counts. The gene calls are TRBV27 and TRBJ1-2; unclear D gene. The length of the CDR3 is 13 residues. The V end was cut by 0 bases, the J end by 6 bases, with 8 bases between. The germline gives CDR1 MNHEY, CDR2 SMNVEV (reference sequence). The CDR3 region is CASSLSGSNGYTF. Written as DNA, the CDR3 is TGTGCCAGCAGTTTATCGGGGTCGAATGGCTACACCTTC.

The chain is built from TRBV6-1 and TRBJ1-2; D not certain. Germline V gene data show CDR1 as MNHNS and CDR2 as SASEGT. The CDR3 is made up of 13 amino acids. Trimming cost V 3 bases and J 4 bases, with 9 bases left between them. The CDR3 nucleotides are TGTGCCAGCAGTGAGTCAGAAACCTATGGCTACACCTTC. The encoded protein is CASSESETYGYTF.

CDR3: CASSSNSQGHEQYF. In DNA, the CDR3 is TGTGCCAGCAGCTCAAACTCACAGGGACACGAGCAGTACTTC. V is TRBV11-1 and J is TRBJ2-7, with TRBD1 as a possible D gene (6 bases). V lost 4 bases, J lost 5 bases, and 15 bases lay in between. CDR1 is SGHAT and CDR2 is FQDESV in the germline V gene (reference sequence). The CDR3 covers 14 residues. The full variable domain, its missing parts supplied by reference TRBV11-1 and TRBJ2-7, is EAEVAQSPRYKITEKSQAVAFWCDPISGHATLYWYRQILGQGPELLVQFQDESVVDDSQLPKDRFSAERLKGVDSTLKIQPAELGDSAMYLCASSSNSQGHEQYFGPGTRLTVT.

This clonotype showed up many times. This chain joins TRBV7-9 and TRBJ1-1; no clear D gene. This CDR3 has 11 residues. V lost 5 bases and J 5 bases, leaving 6 bases between the germline ends. CDR1 is SEHNR, CDR2 FQNEAQ, per germline (reference sequence). CDR3 coding DNA: TGTGCCAGCAGCCCCGGTACTGAAGCTTTCTTT. Protein: CASSPGTEAFF.

This clonotype is judged medium-sized. The chain couples TRBV24-1 to TRBJ2-7; TRBD1 matches 8 bases. Germline assignment: CDR1 KGHDR and CDR2 SFDVKD. The CDR3 is 14 residues long. Trimming removed 3 bases from V and 6 bases from J; junction bases left unmatched: 6. The CDR3 loop reads CATSDPDRAGEQYF. In nucleotides, the CDR3 is TGTGCCACCAGTGATCCGGACAGGGCGGGCGAGCAGTACTTC.

This clonotype was observed many times. The chain has TRBV9 and TRBJ2-7; the D is unclear. CDR3 size: 13 residues. Trimming removed 0 bases from V and 5 bases from J, with 9 bases in between. Germline CDR1 reads SGDLS; CDR2 reads YYNGEE. The CDR3 reads CASSVGYWHEQYF. Written as DNA, the CDR3 is TGTGCCAGCAGCGTAGGCTACTGGCACGAGCAGTACTTC.

This clonotype was counted many times. This sequence joins TRBV29-1 and TRBJ1-2; weak D call: TRBD1 (5 bases). Germline V lookup: CDR1 SQVTM, CDR2 ANQGSEA. Trimming took off 6 bases at V and 5 bases at J, with 16 bases between the two ends. The CDR3 consists of 13 residues. As DNA, the CDR3 is TGCAGCGTCGGTGTCCCGGGGACTTATGGCTACACCTTC. Translated: CSVGVPGTYGYTF.

This clonotype came up a few times. V gene TRBV7-8 combines with J gene TRBJ1-2; possibly TRBD1 for D (5 bases). The CDR3 sequence is 14 residues long. Trimming shortened V by 5 bases and J by 3 bases, and 13 bases separated the two germline ends. Germline CDR1 is SGHVS and CDR2 is FQNEAQ. The CDR3 DNA sequence: TGTGCCAGCAGCCCCGGAGGGGTCGACTATGGCTACACCTTC. Translating gives CASSPGGVDYGYTF.

The table lists this clonotype with many counts. The rearrangement joins TRBV6-2 or TRBV6-3 to TRBJ2-7; unclear D gene. This CDR3 spans 13 amino acids. Germline CDR1 reads MNHEY; CDR2 reads SVGEGT. V was pared by 2 bases and J by 3 bases, with 8 bases between. CDR3 coding DNA: TGTGCCAGCAGTTACGGCAGATACTACGAGCAGTACTTC. This encodes CASSYGRYYEQYF.

The table lists this clonotype with many counts. The chain has TRBV30 and TRBJ1-1, with D possibly being TRBD1 (5 bases). From germline, CDR1 is GTSNPN and CDR2 SVGIG (reference sequence). The length of the CDR3 is 13 residues. V was shortened by 0 bases and J by 11 bases, with 16 bases between the two germline ends. The CDR3 here is CAWSVGGALGAFF. The CDR3 DNA sequence: TGTGCCTGGAGTGTGGGAGGGGCCTTGGGGGCTTTCTTT.

This clonotype was observed many times. The J gene is TRBJ2-7, the V gene TRBV30, with D unclear. The ends were cut back, 5 bases at V and 0 bases at J, with 11 bases in the middle. Per the germline V gene, CDR1 is GTSNPN and CDR2 is SVGIG (reference sequence). The length of the CDR3 is 13 residues. CDR3 DNA: TGTGCCTGGGGCCGTGCCAGCTCCTACGAGCAGTACTTC. It specifies CAWGRASSYEQYF.

The V gene is TRBV4-2, the J gene TRBJ1-3; maybe TRBD1 (6 bases). This CDR3 spans 18 amino acids. The germline V and J ends were trimmed by 3 bases and 2 bases, with 20 bases remaining between them. CDR1 and CDR2 from the germline V gene are LGHNA and YNFKEQ. The CDR3 region is CASSHDSLTAGAGNTIYF. The CDR3 nucleotides are TGTGCCAGCAGCCACGATAGTCTGACGGCAGGGGCTGGAAACACCATATATTTT.